The rows below give T cell receptor beta chains drawn from one sample of a study of blood T cell repertoires in COVID-19. TCRdb's table, derived via immunoSEQ multiplex PCR, lists solely in-frame clones and lacks some. The table records fewer than 350,000 clones, 75% to 95% of them present only once. What was sequenced was peripheral blood. The receptors here all came from a woman aged 25-40 years with COVID-19, enrolled during active disease. Each CDR3 is given with its conserved first and last residue. The order of the fields is J gene, V gene, D gene, clone size, CDR3 protein, CDR3 DNA. The D gene is left open where the match is weak. Only some rows state a clone size, as once, few, many or a class for expanded clones.

TRBJ2-7	TRBV4-2	.	.	CASSHGVRWYF	TGTGCCAGCAGCCACGGGGTCCGGTGGTACTTC
TRBJ1-1	TRBV7-3	.	.	CASSLRQNTEAFF	TGTGCCAGCAGCTTAAGGCAGAACACTGAAGCTTTCTTT
TRBJ1-1	TRBV28	TRBD1	.	CASSFPDRGRAEAFF	TGTGCCAGCAGTTTCCCGGACAGGGGTAGGGCTGAAGCTTTCTTT
TRBJ1-5	TRBV19	.	.	CASSIALTPGYPQHF	TGTGCCAGTAGTATAGCCCTCACACCGGGGTACCCCCAGCATTTT
TRBJ1-6	TRBV14	.	.	CASSPGVTGDSPLHF	TGTGCCAGCAGCCCGGGCGTCACAGGAGATTCACCCCTCCACTTT
TRBJ2-2	TRBV19	TRBD1	.	CASQGQANTGELFF	TGTGCCAGCCAGGGACAGGCCAACACCGGGGAGCTGTTTTTT
TRBJ1-6	TRBV9	TRBD1	.	CASSPEGRARGLGNSPLHF	TGTGCCAGCAGCCCAGAGGGTAGGGCGAGGGGGCTAGGGAATTCACCCCTCCACTTT
TRBJ2-1	TRBV7-6	TRBD2	.	CASSRNPSGRWNEQFF	TGTGCCAGCAGCCGGAACCCTAGCGGGAGGTGGAATGAGCAGTTCTTC
TRBJ2-7	TRBV7-3	.	.	CASSPWTGTYEQYF	TGTGCCAGCAGCCCCTGGACGGGGACCTACGAGCAGTACTTC
TRBJ2-1	TRBV18	.	.	CASSRTNNEQFF	TGTGCCAGCTCAAGGACAAACAATGAGCAGTTCTTC
TRBJ1-1	TRBV9	.	.	CASSDRTGYNTEAFF	TGTGCCAGCAGCGACAGAACAGGGTACAACACTGAAGCTTTCTTT
TRBJ1-2	TRBV28	TRBD1	.	CASSPPDRAGSYTF	TGTGCCAGCAGCCCCCCGGACAGGGCAGGGAGCTACACCTTC
TRBJ2-1	TRBV6-5	.	.	CASSYNGINEQFF	TGTGCCAGCAGTTATAACGGGATTAATGAGCAGTTCTTC
TRBJ2-7	TRBV3-1/TRBV3-2	TRBD2	.	CASSPGLAAYEQYF	TGTGCCAGCAGCCCGGGACTAGCGGCTTACGAGCAGTACTTC
TRBJ2-4	TRBV19	TRBD2	.	CASSIPAGGLSNIQYF	TGTGCCAGTAGTATCCCAGCGGGAGGATTATCAAACATTCAGTACTTC
TRBJ2-1	TRBV28	TRBD2	.	CASSIHGLAGRSEQFF	TGTGCCAGCAGCATCCACGGACTAGCGGGACGTAGTGAGCAGTTCTTC
TRBJ1-5	TRBV18	.	.	CASSQRATLASNQPQHF	TGTGCCAGCTCACAGCGGGCTACCTTAGCTAGCAATCAGCCCCAGCATTTT
TRBJ1-2	TRBV30	.	once	CAMTPGGYTF	TGTGCCATGACCCCGGGGGGCTACACCTTC
TRBJ2-7	TRBV6-5	TRBD2	.	CASSLGLAGDWYEQYF	TGTGCCAGCAGTTTAGGACTAGCGGGAGATTGGTACGAGCAGTACTTC
TRBJ1-2	TRBV28	.	.	CASRARGLLVPNYGYTF	TGTGCCAGCAGGGCCCGGGGACTACTAGTTCCTAACTATGGCTACACCTTC